This T cell receptor (beta chain) came from a study of blood T cells in healthy people across ages. Germline trimming cut 6 bases from V and 0 bases from J; bases unmatched to any gene: 5. Germline-derived CDR1 and CDR2 are DFQATT and SNEGSKA (reference sequence). This CDR3 has 14 amino acids. For the second PCR, which ran for 7 to 11 cycles, a sample-barcoded 5' primer and a J-beta primer mix were used. Via MiXCR, TCRdb re-called the 5' RACE reads, giving one row per CDR3 protein. The sample contains hundreds of thousands of distinct CDR3 sequences, 52% of which appear only once. The specimen was blood. This sequence was found in a man aged 55 to 70 in good health. The V call is TRBV20-1, the J call TRBJ2-7, with 10 bases aligning to TRBD2. The chain's CDR3 is CSAKLAGTSYEQYF. In nucleotides, the CDR3 is TGCAGTGCAAAACTAGCGGGAACCTCCTACGAGCAGTACTTC.